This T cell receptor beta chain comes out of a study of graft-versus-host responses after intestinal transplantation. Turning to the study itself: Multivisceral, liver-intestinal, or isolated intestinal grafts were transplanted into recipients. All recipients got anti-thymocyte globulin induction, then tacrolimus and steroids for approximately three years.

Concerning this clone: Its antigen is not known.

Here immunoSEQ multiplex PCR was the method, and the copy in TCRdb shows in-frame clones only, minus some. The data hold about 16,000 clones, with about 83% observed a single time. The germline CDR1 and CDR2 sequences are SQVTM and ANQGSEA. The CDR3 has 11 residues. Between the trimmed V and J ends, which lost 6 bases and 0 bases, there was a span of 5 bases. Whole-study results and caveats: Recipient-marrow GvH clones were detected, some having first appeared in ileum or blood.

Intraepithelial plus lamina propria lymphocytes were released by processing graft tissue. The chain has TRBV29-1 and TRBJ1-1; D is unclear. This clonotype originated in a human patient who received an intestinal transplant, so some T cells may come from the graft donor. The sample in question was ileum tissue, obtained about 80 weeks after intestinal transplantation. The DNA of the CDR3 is TGCAGCGTGTTACTGAACACTGAAGCTTTCTTT. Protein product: CSVLLNTEAFF. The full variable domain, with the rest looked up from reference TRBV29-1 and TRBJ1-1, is SAVISQKPSRDICQRGTSLTIQCQVDSQVTMMFWYRQQPGQSLTLIATANQGSEATYESGFVIDKFPISRPNLTFSTLTVSNMSPEDSSIYLCSVLLNTEAFFGQGTRLTVV.